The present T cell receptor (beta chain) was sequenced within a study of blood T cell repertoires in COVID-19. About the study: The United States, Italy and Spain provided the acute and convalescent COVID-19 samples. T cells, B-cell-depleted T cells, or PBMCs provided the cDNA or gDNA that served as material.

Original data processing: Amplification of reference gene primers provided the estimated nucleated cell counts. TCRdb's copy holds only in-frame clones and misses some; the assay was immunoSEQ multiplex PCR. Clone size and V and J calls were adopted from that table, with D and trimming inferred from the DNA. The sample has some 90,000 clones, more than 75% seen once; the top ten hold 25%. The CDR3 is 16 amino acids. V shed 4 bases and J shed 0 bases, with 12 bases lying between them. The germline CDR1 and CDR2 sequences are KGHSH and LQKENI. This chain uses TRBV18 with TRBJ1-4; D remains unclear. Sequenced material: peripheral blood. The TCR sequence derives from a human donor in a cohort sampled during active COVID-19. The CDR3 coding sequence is TGTGCCAGCTCACTACAGAGACAAGCAACTAATGAAAAACTGTTTTTT. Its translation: CASSLQRQATNEKLFF.